These 32 T cell receptor beta chains were all obtained from the same sample, sequenced in a study of shared clonotypes between healthy human individuals. Some clones are missing from TCRdb's copy, which holds only in-frame ones; the method was immunoSEQ multiplex PCR. The sample lists hundreds of thousands of clones, 60% to 80% occurring once. Material: PBMCs. These receptors all come from a woman in her thirties or forties in good health. Some clones in this sample may be carry-over from other donors' samples.

Only a few counts were recorded for this clone. This sequence joins TRBV27 and TRBJ2-3; no firm D call. V dropped 7 bases and J dropped 4 bases, with 27 bases sitting between them. This CDR3 comprises 18 residues. CDR1 and CDR2 (germline): MNHEY, SMNVEV (reference sequence). DNA for the CDR3: TGTGCCAGCACCTTCCGGGCCGGATCGGGCTTTATGGCAGATACGCAGTATTTT. This sequence encodes CASTFRAGSGFMADTQYF.

Points on this clone: This likely reflects a read error, since a far larger clone is one base away. Other nucleotide sequences from this sample produce the same CDR3. The rearrangement uses TRBV6-1 and TRBJ2-7; no clear D. The germline V gene has CDR1 MNHNS and CDR2 SASEGT. The CDR3 spans 14 residues. The CDR3 loop is CASSVAESSYEQYF. The CDR3 nucleotides are TGTGCCAGCAGTGTTGCCGAGAGCTCCTACGAGCAATACTTC.

This CDR3 is CASSLDGRENTEAFF. The CDR3 nucleotides read TGTGCCAGCAGCTTAGATGGCCGGGAAAACACTGAAGCTTTCTTT. V is TRBV13 and J is TRBJ1-1; D remains ambiguous. The V end lost 1 base, the J end lost 2 bases, and 11 bases lay between the germline ends. Germline V gene data show CDR1 as PRHDT and CDR2 as FYEKMQ (reference sequence). CDR3 size: 15 residues.

The table lists this clone with a few counts. The gene calls are TRBV11-2 and TRBJ2-5; possible D gene TRBD2, 5 bases. The J call may be wrong; the DNA end is better matched by TRBJ2-7. From germline, CDR1 is SGHAT and CDR2 FQNNGV. CDR3 length: 14 residues. The CDR3 DNA follows: TGTGCCAGCAGCTTAGTAGACGGGAAATACGAGCAGTACTTC. Its translation: CASSLVDGKYEQYF.

The table lists this clone with a count of one. The chain uses TRBV11-2 and TRBJ2-1; 7 bases agree with TRBD1. Germline lookup yields CDR1 SGHAT and CDR2 FQNNGV. The J segment lost 2 bases and the V segment lost 5 bases, leaving 3 bases of the junction unmatched. The CDR3 consists of 14 residues. The CDR3 sequence: CASSRDRAYNEQFF. In DNA form, the CDR3 reads TGTGCCAGCAGCCGCGACAGGGCCTACAATGAGCAGTTCTTC.

The gene calls are TRBV9 and TRBJ1-1, with D tentatively TRBD1 (5 bases). Trimming left V 4 bases short and J 3 bases short, with 16 bases between. The CDR3 extends over 15 amino acids. The germline CDR1 and CDR2 sequences are SGDLS and YYNGEE. The CDR3 DNA reads TGTGCCAGCAGCCTCTCGACAGATTTTTACACTGAAGCTTTCTTT. Protein product: CASSLSTDFYTEAFF.

V usage is TRBV27 and J usage is TRBJ2-7, with TRBD1 as a possible D gene (5 bases). CDR3 length equals 14 residues. Trimming took off 0 bases at V and 4 bases at J, with 10 bases between the two ends. Germline loops: CDR1 MNHEY, CDR2 SMNVEV (reference sequence). CDR3 protein: CASSLSGVTYEQYF. The DNA of the CDR3 is TGTGCCAGCAGTTTATCAGGGGTTACGTACGAGCAGTACTTC.

This chain links TRBV10-3 with TRBJ2-4, with D maybe TRBD2 (6 bases). Per the germline V gene, CDR1 is ENHRY and CDR2 is SYGVKD. With 0 bases removed from V and 0 bases from J, the gap between germline ends came to 15 bases. There are 18 residues in the CDR3. CDR3 protein: CAISESTGGPGAKNIQYF. CDR3 DNA: TGTGCCATCAGTGAGTCTACCGGAGGGCCAGGAGCCAAAAACATTCAGTACTTC.

This sequence joins TRBV6-1 and TRBJ2-5; D remains ambiguous. The CDR3 has 11 residues. The ends were cut back, 5 bases at V and 5 bases at J, with 6 bases in the middle. Germline V gene sequence: CDR1 MNHNS, CDR2 SASEGT. In DNA, the CDR3 is TGTGCCAGCAGTTTTGGGGAGACCCAGTACTTC. This codes for CASSFGETQYF.

This chain connects TRBV28 to TRBJ2-7; possible D gene TRBD2, 5 bases. Trimming removed 5 bases at V and 5 bases at J, with 13 bases between. CDR3 size: 13 residues. Germline values: CDR1 MDHEN, CDR2 SYDVKM. CDR3 bases: TGTGCCAGCAGTGAGGGTGCAGTTCACGAGCAGTACTTC. This translates into CASSEGAVHEQYF.

This clone was seen only once. Here the CDR3 omits its conserved ending phenylalanine or tryptophan, so a read error is the likely source. The V gene is TRBV6-8, the J gene TRBJ2-4; D is possibly TRBD2 (5 bases). The CDR3 is made up of 16 amino acids. V lost 7 bases and J lost 0, with 16 bases in between. CDR1 is MNHGY and CDR2 is SAAAGT in the germline V gene. The CDR3 here is CASNQWENLAKNIQYL. DNA for the CDR3: TGTGCCAGCAATCAATGGGAGAACCTAGCCAAAAACATTCAGTACCTC.

This clone occurred many times. The chain joins TRBV27 to TRBJ2-7; 10 positions match TRBD2. Germline loops: CDR1 MNHEY, CDR2 SMNVEV (reference sequence). CDR3 length: 15 amino acids. Unmatched junction bases numbered 8, after V lost 7 bases and J lost 2 bases. CDR3 in DNA: TGTGCCAGCACCTTAGCGGGAGGCCACCCCTACGAGCAGTACTTC. Residues: CASTLAGGHPYEQYF.

The count of this clone is one. The chain links TRBV19 to TRBJ1-1; D gene ambiguous. CDR1 is LNHDA, CDR2 SQIVND, per germline (reference sequence). The V end lost 6 bases, the J end lost 7 bases, and 9 bases lay between the germline ends. The CDR3 is 11 amino acids. CDR3 region: CASRQAFEAFF. CDR3 in DNA: TGTGCCAGTAGGCAGGCCTTTGAAGCTTTCTTT.

The V gene is TRBV5-1, the J gene TRBJ1-4, with TRBD1 identical over 9 bases. The CDR3 totals 14 residues. The germline gives CDR1 SGHRS, CDR2 YFSETQ. After removal of 4 bases from V and 6 bases from J, the junction contained 4 bases not matched to a gene. CDR3 sequence: CASSIGDRDEKLFF. In DNA form, the CDR3 reads TGCGCCAGCAGCATCGGGGACAGGGATGAAAAACTGTTTTTT.

The rearrangement links TRBV28 to TRBJ2-1, with D perhaps matching TRBD2 (5 bases). Germline values: CDR1 MDHEN, CDR2 SYDVKM. V lost 6 bases to trimming and J lost 4 bases, with 16 bases between them. This CDR3 has 15 amino acids. The CDR3: CASRPPEALYNEQFF. The CDR3 nucleotides are TGTGCCAGCAGGCCCCCGGAGGCCCTTTACAATGAGCAGTTCTTC.

The V gene is TRBV6-5, the J gene TRBJ2-7; TRBD2 aligns across 8 bases. Looked up from germline, CDR1 is MNHEY and CDR2 is SVGAGI. V lost 6 bases, J lost 0 bases, and 4 bases stayed unmatched. This CDR3 is 14 amino acids long. The CDR3 nucleotides read TGTGCCAGCAGCCTTAGCGGGAACTCCTACGAGCAGTACTTC. The encoded protein is CASSLSGNSYEQYF.

The genes are TRBV4-2 and TRBJ1-2, with TRBD1 as a possible D gene (5 bases). The CDR3 length is 15 residues. Trimming shortened V by 1 base and J by 6 bases, and 15 bases separated the two germline ends. Germline-derived CDR1 and CDR2 are LGHNA and YNFKEQ. CDR3 protein: CASSQAVRAPDGYTF. The CDR3 nucleotides are TGTGCCAGCAGCCAAGCGGTCAGGGCCCCCGATGGCTACACCTTC.

CDR3 DNA sequence: TGTGCCAGCAGCTTGGAAGGGGCGGCAGAGACCCAGTACTTC. Translated, it gives CASSLEGAAETQYF. The J gene is TRBJ2-5, the V gene TRBV5-6, with a weak D call TRBD1 (5 bases). Germline V CDR1 and CDR2: SGHDT, YYEEEE. This CDR3 is built from 14 residues. V dropped 0 bases and J dropped 4 bases, with 10 bases sitting between them.

This rearrangement joins TRBV19 to TRBJ2-3; the match to TRBD2 covers 10 bases. V lost 3 bases to trimming and J lost 5 bases; unmatched junction nucleotides: 8. The CDR3 loop spans 16 amino acids. CDR1 is LNHDA and CDR2 is SQIVND in the germline V gene (reference sequence). For the CDR3, the DNA is TGTGCCAGTAGTATGCCGAGCGGGGGGGCGGGAGATACGCAGTATTTT. This sequence encodes CASSMPSGGAGDTQYF.

With respect to this clone: It differs at one base from a far larger clone, so likely a read error. The conserved phenylalanine or tryptophan is not found at the CDR3 terminus, so this likely reflects a read error. The V call is TRBV5-1, the J call TRBJ1-2, with 7 bases identical to TRBD1. V was clipped by 4 bases and J by 2 bases; unmatched bases: 5. Germline V gives CDR1 SGHRS, CDR2 YFSETQ. This CDR3 has 14 amino acids. The CDR3 here is CASSPRDRNYGYTL. In DNA, the CDR3 is TGCGCCAGCAGCCCGCGGGACAGAAACTATGGCTACACCCTC.

This clone was detected many times. Other DNA sequences in the sample encode the same CDR3. The rearrangement joins TRBV10-3 to TRBJ1-2; a weak D match, TRBD1 (6 bases). From germline, CDR1 is ENHRY and CDR2 SYGVKD. CDR3 length: 14 residues. Trimming shortened V by 0 bases and J by 7 bases, and 12 bases separated the two germline ends. CDR3 in DNA: TGTGCCATCAGTGAGTCGAACAGGGCAAGTGGCTACACCTTC. Translated: CAISESNRASGYTF.

The V call is TRBV18, the J call TRBJ2-7; 7 bases are a match to TRBD1. The CDR3 sequence is 13 residues long. Per germline, CDR1 KGHSH and CDR2 LQKENI. The J segment lost 6 bases and the V segment lost 2 bases, leaving 4 bases of the junction unmatched. As DNA, the CDR3 is TGTGCCAGCTCACCAGGGACAGTCGGCGAGCAGTACTTC. This sequence encodes CASSPGTVGEQYF.

This chain joins TRBV6-1 and TRBJ2-7; D remains unclear. Germline CDR1 MNHNS, CDR2 SASEGT. V was trimmed by 2 bases and J by 0 bases, leaving 11 bases between them. CDR3 length: 15 residues. The CDR3: CASSEQIGSSYEQYF. The CDR3 DNA reads as TGTGCCAGCAGTGAACAAATAGGTAGCTCCTACGAGCAGTACTTC.

The chain carries TRBV7-9 and TRBJ2-5; no clear D. This CDR3 has 12 residues. In germline, CDR1 is SEHNR, CDR2 FQNEAQ (reference sequence). Trimming stripped 1 base from V and 4 bases from J, with 4 bases between. The CDR3 loop reads CASSLGSETQYF. The CDR3 DNA reads as TGTGCCAGCAGCTTAGGGTCAGAGACCCAGTACTTC.

The genes are TRBV5-1 and TRBJ1-5, with D perhaps matching TRBD1 (5 bases). The CDR3 sequence is 15 residues long. CDR1 and CDR2 from the germline V gene are SGHRS and YFSETQ. V shed 2 bases and J shed 5 bases, with 14 bases lying between them. CDR3 residues: CASSFGTGDYQPQHF. DNA for the CDR3: TGCGCCAGCAGCTTCGGGACCGGAGATTATCAGCCCCAGCATTTT.

The J gene is TRBJ2-2, the V gene TRBV10-3, with TRBD1 as a possible D gene (6 bases). The germline V gene encodes CDR1 ENHRY and CDR2 SYGVKD. CDR3 size: 16 residues. V was trimmed by 4 bases and J by 5 bases, leaving 17 bases between them. This CDR3 reads CAISALGGGSTGELFF. The CDR3, as DNA: TGTGCCATCAGTGCTCTTGGGGGCGGTTCGACCGGGGAGCTGTTTTTT.

This clone has just one count. V gene TRBV11-2 combines with J gene TRBJ2-7; D is ambiguous. The germline CDR1 and CDR2 sequences are SGHAT and FQNNGV. The CDR3 has 11 residues. V lost 4 bases and J 10 bases, leaving 11 bases between the germline ends. For the CDR3, the DNA is TGTGCCAGCAGCTCGGGCCCATTACAGTACTTC. Encoded protein: CASSSGPLQYF.

On this clone: This likely traces to a read error, being one base from a far larger clone. The V call is TRBV4-1, the J call TRBJ2-7; D is undetermined. Per germline, CDR1 MGHRA and CDR2 YSYEKL. This CDR3 contains 11 residues. V was cut by 3 bases and J by 3 bases, with 3 bases left in between. Written as DNA, the CDR3 is TGCGCCAGCAGCCAGGACTACGAGCAGTACTTC. Translating it yields CASSQDYEQYF.

This sequence joins TRBV28 and TRBJ2-1; tentatively, D is TRBD2 (6 bases). CDR3 length: 14 residues. CDR1 and CDR2 (germline): MDHEN, SYDVKM. The germline V and J ends were trimmed by 6 bases and 4 bases, with 13 bases remaining between them. The CDR3, as DNA: TGTGCCAGCAGCCCCGGAGGGCCGTACAATGAGCAGTTCTTC. It is translated as CASSPGGPYNEQFF.

The chain carries TRBV25-1 and TRBJ2-7; D unresolved. The CDR3 loop spans 13 amino acids. Trimming stripped 5 bases from V and 7 bases from J, with 15 bases between. Germline lookup yields CDR1 MGHDK and CDR2 SYGVNS. CDR3: CASSMVLGREQYF. The CDR3 nucleotides read TGTGCCAGCAGTATGGTGTTGGGCCGGGAGCAGTACTTC.

The chain carries TRBV10-1 and TRBJ2-7, with 7 bases aligning to TRBD1. CDR3 length: 13 residues. With 7 bases clipped from V and 7 bases from J, the junction kept 10 bases outside the gene matches. Germline CDR1 WNHNN, CDR2 SYGVQD (reference sequence). CDR3 sequence (DNA): TGCGCCAGCAAGACAGGGAAATATTGGGAGCAGTACTTC. Amino acid sequence: CASKTGKYWEQYF.

The chain links TRBV18 to TRBJ1-5; D is possibly TRBD1 (5 bases). The CDR3 contains 12 residues. Germline-derived CDR1 and CDR2 are KGHSH and LQKENI. V dropped 3 bases and J dropped 5 bases, with 5 bases sitting between them. The CDR3: CASSPTDQPQHF. The CDR3 nucleotides are TGTGCCAGCTCACCGACAGATCAGCCCCAGCATTTT.